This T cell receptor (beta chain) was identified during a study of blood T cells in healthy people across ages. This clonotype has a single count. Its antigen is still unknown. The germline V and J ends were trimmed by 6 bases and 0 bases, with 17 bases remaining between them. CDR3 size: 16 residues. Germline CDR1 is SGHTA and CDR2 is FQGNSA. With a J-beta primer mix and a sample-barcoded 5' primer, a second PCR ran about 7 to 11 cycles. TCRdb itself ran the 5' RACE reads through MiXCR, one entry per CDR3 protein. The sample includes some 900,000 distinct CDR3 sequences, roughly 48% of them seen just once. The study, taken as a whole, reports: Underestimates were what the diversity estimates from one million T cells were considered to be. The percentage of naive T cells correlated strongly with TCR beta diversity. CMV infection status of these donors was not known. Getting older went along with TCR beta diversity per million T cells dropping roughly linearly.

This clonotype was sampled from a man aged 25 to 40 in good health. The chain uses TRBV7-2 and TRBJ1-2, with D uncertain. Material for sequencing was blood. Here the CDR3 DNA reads TGTGCCAGCAGACCAGAGGGTGGGGTTGCTAACTATGGCTACACCTTC. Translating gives CASRPEGGVANYGYTF.